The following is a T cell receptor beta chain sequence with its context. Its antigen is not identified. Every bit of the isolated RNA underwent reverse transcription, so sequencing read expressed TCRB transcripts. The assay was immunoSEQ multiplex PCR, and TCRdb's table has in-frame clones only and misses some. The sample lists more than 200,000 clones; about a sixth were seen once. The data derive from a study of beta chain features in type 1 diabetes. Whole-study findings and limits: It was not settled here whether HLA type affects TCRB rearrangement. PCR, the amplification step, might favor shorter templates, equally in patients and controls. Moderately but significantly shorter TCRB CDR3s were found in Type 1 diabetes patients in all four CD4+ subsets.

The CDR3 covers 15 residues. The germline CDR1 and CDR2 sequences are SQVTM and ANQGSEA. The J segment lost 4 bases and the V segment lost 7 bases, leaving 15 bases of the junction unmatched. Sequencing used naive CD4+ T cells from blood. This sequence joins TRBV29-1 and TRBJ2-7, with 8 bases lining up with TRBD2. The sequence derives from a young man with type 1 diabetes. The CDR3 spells CSALGGVAGLYEQYF. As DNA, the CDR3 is TGCAGCGCCCTTGGGGGAGTAGCGGGGCTTTACGAGCAGTACTTC.